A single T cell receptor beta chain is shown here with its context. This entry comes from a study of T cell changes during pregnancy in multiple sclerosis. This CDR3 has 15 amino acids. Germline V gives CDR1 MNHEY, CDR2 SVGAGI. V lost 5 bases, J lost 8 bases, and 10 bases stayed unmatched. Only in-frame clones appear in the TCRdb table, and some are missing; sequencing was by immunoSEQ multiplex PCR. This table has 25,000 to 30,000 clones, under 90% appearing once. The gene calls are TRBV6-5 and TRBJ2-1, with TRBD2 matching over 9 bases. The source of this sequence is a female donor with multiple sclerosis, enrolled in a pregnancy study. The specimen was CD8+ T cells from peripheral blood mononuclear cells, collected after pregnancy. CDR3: CASSHGGGGADEQFF. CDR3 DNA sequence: TGTGCCAGCAGTCACGGGGGCGGGGGGGCCGATGAGCAGTTCTTC.